This T cell receptor beta chain comes out of a study of T cell changes during pregnancy in multiple sclerosis (dated by TCRdb to the late 2010s). A note on the overall study: The study examined how the T cell repertoire changed over the course of pregnancy in women with multiple sclerosis.

From the germline V gene (reference sequence), CDR1 is LNHDA and CDR2 is SQIVND. The cysteine opens and the phenylalanine closes a CDR3 of 14 amino acids. Of the read, only the CDR3 DNA is kept; its 42 bases are in frame from base 1. The trim is 3 bases for V and 3 bases for J, with a gap of 12 bases between the germline ends. The method was the immunoSEQ multiplex PCR assay. Drawn from immuneACCESS, this table holds only the in-frame rearrangements with V and J called that TCRdb kept. Clones are partly lost; checked studies trace under half to an unresolved V gene and leave the rest unexplained. Recorded for this sample are about 28,000 clones; about 89% of them occurred a single time. The ten biggest clones cover over 3% of the sample. Concerning this clone: Which antigen it targets is not known. No base qualities exist here, and no much larger clone lies one base off it.

The starting material was CD4+ T cells from peripheral blood mononuclear cells, obtained in the first trimester of pregnancy. This clonotype was obtained from a female donor in good health, enrolled as a control in a pregnancy study. The sequence is built from TRBV19 and TRBJ2-7; TRBD1 is a possible D gene, resting on 5 matching bases. The CDR3 has the sequence CASSMTVINYEQYF. The DNA reads TGTGCCAGTAGTATGACAGTCATCAACTACGAGCAGTACTTC.